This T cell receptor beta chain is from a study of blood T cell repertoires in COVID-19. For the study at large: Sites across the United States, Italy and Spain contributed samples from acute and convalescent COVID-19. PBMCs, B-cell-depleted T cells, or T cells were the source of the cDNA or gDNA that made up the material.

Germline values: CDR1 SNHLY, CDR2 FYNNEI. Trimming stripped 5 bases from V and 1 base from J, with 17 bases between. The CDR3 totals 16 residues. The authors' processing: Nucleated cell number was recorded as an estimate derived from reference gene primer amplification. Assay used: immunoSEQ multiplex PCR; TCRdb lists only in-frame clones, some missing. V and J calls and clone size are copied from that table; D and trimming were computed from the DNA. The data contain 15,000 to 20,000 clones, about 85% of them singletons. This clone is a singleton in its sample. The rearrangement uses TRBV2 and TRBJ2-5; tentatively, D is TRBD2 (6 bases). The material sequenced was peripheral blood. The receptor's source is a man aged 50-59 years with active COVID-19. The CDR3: CASSPPPGLRQETQYF. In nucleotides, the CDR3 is TGTGCCAGCAGTCCCCCCCCTGGACTACGCCAAGAGACCCAGTACTTC.